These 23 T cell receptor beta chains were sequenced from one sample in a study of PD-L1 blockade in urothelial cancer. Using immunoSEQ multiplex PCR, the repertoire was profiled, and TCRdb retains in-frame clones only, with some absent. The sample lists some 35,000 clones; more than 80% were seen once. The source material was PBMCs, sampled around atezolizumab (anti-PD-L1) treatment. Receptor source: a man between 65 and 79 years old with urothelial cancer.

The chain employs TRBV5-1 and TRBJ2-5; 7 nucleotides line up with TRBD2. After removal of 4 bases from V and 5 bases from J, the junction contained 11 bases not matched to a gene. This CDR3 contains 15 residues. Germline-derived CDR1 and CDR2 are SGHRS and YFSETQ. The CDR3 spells CASSRGGGGPETQYF. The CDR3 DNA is TGCGCCAGCAGCCGCGGGGGTGGGGGTCCGGAGACCCAGTACTTC.

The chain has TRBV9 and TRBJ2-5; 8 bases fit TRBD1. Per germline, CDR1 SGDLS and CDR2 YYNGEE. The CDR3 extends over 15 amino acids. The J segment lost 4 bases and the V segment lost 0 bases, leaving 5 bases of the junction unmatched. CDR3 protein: CASSVGQGAVETQYF. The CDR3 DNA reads TGTGCCAGCAGCGTAGGTCAGGGGGCGGTAGAGACCCAGTACTTC.

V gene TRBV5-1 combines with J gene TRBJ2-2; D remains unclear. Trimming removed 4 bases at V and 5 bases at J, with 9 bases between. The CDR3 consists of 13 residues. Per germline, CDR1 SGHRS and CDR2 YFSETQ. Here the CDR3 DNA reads TGCGCCAGCAGCGCCGCTAAGACCGGGGAGCTGTTTTTT. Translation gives CASSAAKTGELFF.

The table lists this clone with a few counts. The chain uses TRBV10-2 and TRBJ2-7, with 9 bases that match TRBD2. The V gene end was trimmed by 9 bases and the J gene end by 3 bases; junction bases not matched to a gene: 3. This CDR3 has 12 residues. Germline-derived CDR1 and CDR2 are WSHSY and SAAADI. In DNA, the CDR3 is TGCGCCAGTCTACTAGCGGGCTACGAGCAGTACTTC. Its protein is CASLLAGYEQYF.

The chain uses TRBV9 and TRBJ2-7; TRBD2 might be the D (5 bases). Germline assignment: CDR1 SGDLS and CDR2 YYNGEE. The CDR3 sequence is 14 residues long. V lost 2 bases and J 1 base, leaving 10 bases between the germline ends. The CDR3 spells CASSVSGGSYEQYF. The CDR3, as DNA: TGTGCCAGCAGCGTTTCTGGCGGGTCCTACGAGCAGTACTTC.

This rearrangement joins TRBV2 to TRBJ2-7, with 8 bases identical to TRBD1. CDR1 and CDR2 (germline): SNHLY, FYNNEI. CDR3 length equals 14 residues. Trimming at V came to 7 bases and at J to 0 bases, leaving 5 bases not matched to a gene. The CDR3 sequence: CASNGQGPSYEQYF. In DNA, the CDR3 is TGTGCCAGCAATGGACAGGGCCCCTCCTACGAGCAGTACTTC.

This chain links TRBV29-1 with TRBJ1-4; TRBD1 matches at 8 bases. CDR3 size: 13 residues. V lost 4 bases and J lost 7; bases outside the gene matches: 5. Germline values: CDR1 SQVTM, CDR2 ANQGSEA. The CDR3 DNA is TGCAGCGTTGGTGGACAGGGTAGTGAAAAACTGTTTTTT. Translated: CSVGGQGSEKLFF. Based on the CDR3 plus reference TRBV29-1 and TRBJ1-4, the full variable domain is SAVISQKPSRDICQRGTSLTIQCQVDSQVTMMFWYRQQPGQSLTLIATANQGSEATYESGFVIDKFPISRPNLTFSTLTVSNMSPEDSSIYLCSVGGQGSEKLFFGSGTQLSVL.

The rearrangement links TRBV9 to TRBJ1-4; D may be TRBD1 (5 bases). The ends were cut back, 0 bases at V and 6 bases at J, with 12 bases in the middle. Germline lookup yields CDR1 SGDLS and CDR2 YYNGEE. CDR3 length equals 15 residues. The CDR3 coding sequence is TGTGCCAGCAGCGTAGGCGGGGAGGGGTATGAAAAACTGTTTTTT. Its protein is CASSVGGEGYEKLFF.

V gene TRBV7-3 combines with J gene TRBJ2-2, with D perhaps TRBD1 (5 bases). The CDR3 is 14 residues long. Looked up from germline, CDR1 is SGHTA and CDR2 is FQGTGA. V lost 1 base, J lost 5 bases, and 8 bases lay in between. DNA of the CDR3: TGTGCCAGCAGCTTAATGGACAAGACCGGGGAGCTGTTTTTT. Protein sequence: CASSLMDKTGELFF.

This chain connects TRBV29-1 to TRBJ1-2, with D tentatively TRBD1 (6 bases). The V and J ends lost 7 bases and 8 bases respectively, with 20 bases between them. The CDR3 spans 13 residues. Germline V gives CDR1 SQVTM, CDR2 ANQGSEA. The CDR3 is CSGSRASQGGYTF. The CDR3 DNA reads TGCAGCGGCTCTAGGGCATCCCAGGGGGGCTACACCTTC.

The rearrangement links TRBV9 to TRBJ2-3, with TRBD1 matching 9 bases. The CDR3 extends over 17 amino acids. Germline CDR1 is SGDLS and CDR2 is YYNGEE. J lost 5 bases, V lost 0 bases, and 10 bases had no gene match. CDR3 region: CASSVASGQGEGDTQYF. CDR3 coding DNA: TGTGCCAGCAGCGTAGCCTCGGGACAGGGAGAGGGAGATACGCAGTATTTT.

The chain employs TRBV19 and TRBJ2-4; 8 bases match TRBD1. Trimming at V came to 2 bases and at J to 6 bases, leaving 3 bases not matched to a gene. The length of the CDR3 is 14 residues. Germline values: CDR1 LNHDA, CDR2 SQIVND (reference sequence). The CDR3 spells CASSIIQGGNIQYF. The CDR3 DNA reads TGTGCCAGTAGTATAATACAGGGGGGAAACATTCAGTACTTC.

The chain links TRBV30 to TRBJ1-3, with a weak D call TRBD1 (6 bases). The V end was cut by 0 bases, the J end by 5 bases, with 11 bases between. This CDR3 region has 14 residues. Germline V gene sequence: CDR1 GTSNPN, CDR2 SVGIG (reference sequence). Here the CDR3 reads CAWSVGTYRNTIYF. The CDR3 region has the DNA TGTGCCTGGAGTGTCGGGACATACAGAAACACCATATATTTT.

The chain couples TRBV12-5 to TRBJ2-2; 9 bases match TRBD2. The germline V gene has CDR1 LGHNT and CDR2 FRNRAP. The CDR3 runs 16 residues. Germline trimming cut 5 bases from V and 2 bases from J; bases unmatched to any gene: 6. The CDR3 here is CASGRAGGLNTGELFF. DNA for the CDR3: TGTGCTAGTGGTCGGGCGGGAGGGTTAAACACCGGGGAGCTGTTTTTT. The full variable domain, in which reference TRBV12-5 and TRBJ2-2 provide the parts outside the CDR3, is DARVTQTPRHKVTEMGQEVTMRCQPILGHNTVFWYRQTMMQGLELLAYFRNRAPLDDSGMPKDRFSAEMPDATLATLKIQPSEPRDSAVYFCASGRAGGLNTGELFFGEGSRLTVL.

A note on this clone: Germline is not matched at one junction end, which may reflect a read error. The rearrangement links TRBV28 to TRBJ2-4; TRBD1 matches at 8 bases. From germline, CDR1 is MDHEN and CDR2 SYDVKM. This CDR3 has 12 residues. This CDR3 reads CASSPRQGAPGF. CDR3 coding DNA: TGTGCCAGCAGCCCTCGGCAGGGGGCGCCCGGCTTC.

The CDR3 spells CASSLVDSFGNTIYF. The CDR3 DNA sequence: TGCGCCAGCAGCCTAGTTGACAGTTTTGGAAACACCATATATTTT. This rearrangement joins TRBV4-1 to TRBJ1-3; the D gene is possibly TRBD1 (5 bases). This CDR3 is built from 15 residues. From germline, CDR1 is MGHRA and CDR2 YSYEKL. Trimming removed 4 bases from V and 3 bases from J, with 13 bases in between.

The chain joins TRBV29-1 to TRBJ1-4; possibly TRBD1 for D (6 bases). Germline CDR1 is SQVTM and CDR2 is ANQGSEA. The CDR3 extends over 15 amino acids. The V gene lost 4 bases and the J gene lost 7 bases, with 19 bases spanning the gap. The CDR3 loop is CSVVGLRGYSEKLFF. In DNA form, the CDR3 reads TGCAGCGTTGTTGGGCTGAGGGGGTATAGTGAAAAACTGTTTTTT.

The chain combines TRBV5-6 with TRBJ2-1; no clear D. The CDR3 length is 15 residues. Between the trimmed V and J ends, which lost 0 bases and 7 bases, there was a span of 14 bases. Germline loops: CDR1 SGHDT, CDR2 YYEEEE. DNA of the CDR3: TGTGCCAGCAGCTTGGGAAGTCTACCCGGGAATGAGCAGTTCTTC. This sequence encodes CASSLGSLPGNEQFF.

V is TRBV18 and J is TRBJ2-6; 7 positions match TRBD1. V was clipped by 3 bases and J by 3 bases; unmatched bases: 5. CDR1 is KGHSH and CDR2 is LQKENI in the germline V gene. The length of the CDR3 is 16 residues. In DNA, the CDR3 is TGTGCCAGCTCACCGGGACAGAACCGTGGGGCCAACGTCCTGACTTTC. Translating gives CASSPGQNRGANVLTF. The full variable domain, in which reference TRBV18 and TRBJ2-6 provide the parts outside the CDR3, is NAGVMQNPRHLVRRRGQEARLRCSPMKGHSHVYWYRQLPEEGLKFMVYLQKENIIDESGMPKERFSAEFPKEGPSILRIQQVVRGDSAAYFCASSPGQNRGANVLTFGAGSRLTVL.

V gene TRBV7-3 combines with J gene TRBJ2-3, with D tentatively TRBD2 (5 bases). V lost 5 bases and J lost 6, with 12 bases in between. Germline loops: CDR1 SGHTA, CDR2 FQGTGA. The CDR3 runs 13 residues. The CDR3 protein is CASSPASYDTQYF. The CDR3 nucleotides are TGTGCCAGCAGCCCGGCTAGCTACGATACGCAGTATTTT. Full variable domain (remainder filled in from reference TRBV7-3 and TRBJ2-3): GAGVSQTPSNKVTEKGKYVELRCDPISGHTALYWYRQSLGQGPEFLIYFQGTGAADDSGLPNDRFFAVRPEGSVSTLKIQRTERGDSAVYLCASSPASYDTQYFGPGTRLTVL.

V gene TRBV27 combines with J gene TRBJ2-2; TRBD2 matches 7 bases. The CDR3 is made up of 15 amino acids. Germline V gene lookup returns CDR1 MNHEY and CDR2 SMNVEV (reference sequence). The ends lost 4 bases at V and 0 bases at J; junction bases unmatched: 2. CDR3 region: CASSSSGTNTGELFF. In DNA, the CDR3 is TGTGCCAGCAGTTCGAGCGGGACGAACACCGGGGAGCTGTTTTTT.

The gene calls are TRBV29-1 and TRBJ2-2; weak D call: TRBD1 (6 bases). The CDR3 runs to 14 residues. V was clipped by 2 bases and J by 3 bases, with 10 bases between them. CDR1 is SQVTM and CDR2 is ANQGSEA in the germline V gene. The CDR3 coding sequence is TGCAGCGTTGAAAACAGGGTGGACACCGGGGAGCTGTTTTTT. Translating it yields CSVENRVDTGELFF.

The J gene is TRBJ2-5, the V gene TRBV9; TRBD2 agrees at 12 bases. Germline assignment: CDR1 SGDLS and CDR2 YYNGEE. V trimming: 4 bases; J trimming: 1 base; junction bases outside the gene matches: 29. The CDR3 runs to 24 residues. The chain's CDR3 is CASSSPRGEGIKTSGSLVQETQYF. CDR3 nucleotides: TGTGCCAGCAGCTCTCCCAGGGGTGAGGGGATTAAGACTAGCGGGAGTTTGGTCCAAGAGACCCAGTACTTC.